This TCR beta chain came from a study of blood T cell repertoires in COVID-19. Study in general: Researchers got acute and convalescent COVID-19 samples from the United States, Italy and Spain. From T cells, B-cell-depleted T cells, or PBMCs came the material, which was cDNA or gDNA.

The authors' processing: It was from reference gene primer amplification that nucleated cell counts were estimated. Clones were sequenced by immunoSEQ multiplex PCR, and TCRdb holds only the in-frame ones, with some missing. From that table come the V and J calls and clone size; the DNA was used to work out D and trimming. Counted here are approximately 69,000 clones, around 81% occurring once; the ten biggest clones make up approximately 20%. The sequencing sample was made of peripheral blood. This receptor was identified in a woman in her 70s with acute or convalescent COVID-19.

The CDR3, as DNA: TGTGCCAGCAGCCCCGGGACAGGGATATCTGGCACTGAAGCTTTCTTT. Encoded protein: CASSPGTGISGTEAFF. This sequence joins TRBV5-8 and TRBJ1-1; 9 positions agree with TRBD1. CDR3 size: 16 residues. In germline, CDR1 is SGHTS, CDR2 YDEGEE. V gave up 4 bases and J gave up 4 bases; unmatched junction bases: 11.